The 27 T cell receptor beta chains listed next were all sequenced from one sample in a study of cytomegalovirus exposure and HLA in healthy donors. Amplification used 60 Vbeta primers and 13 Jbeta primers. Assay used: immunoSEQ multiplex PCR; TCRdb lists only in-frame clones, some missing. Of 85,000 to 100,000 clones detected, 80% to 90% appear once; the ten largest clones hold 5.5% to 6.5%. Sequenced material: PBMCs. The source is a woman under 30 in good health and CMV-seropositive.

This chain connects TRBV6-6 to TRBJ2-3; D is possibly TRBD2 (6 bases). Per the germline V gene, CDR1 is MNHNY and CDR2 is SVGAGI (reference sequence). V dropped 4 bases and J dropped 3 bases, with 17 bases sitting between them. The CDR3 is 16 amino acids. Written as DNA, the CDR3 is TGTGCCAGCAGTTCCCGTTTCGGGAGAGGGACAGATACGCAGTATTTT. Protein sequence: CASSSRFGRGTDTQYF.

V gene TRBV5-1 combines with J gene TRBJ1-1; unclear D gene. Germline CDR1 SGHRS, CDR2 YFSETQ. The CDR3 loop spans 13 amino acids. The CDR3 region is CASGPALNTEAFF. CDR3 bases: TGCGCAAGCGGCCCTGCCCTGAACACTGAAGCTTTCTTT.

The J gene is TRBJ2-5, the V gene TRBV5-1; TRBD1 agrees at 9 bases. The CDR3 length is 14 residues. Germline V gives CDR1 SGHRS, CDR2 YFSETQ. J gave up 5 bases and V 3 bases, and 5 bases lay outside the gene matches. For the CDR3, the DNA is TGCGCCAGCAGCTCACAGGGGGCCTCGGAGACCCAGTACTTC. It translates to CASSSQGASETQYF.

This clone was picked up one time. The chain joins TRBV21-1 to TRBJ1-2; the table names TRBD1, a call not compared with the DNA. TRBV21-1 is given as a pseudogene. The CDR3 covers 11 residues. CDR3 coding DNA: TGTGCCCAAAGGGGGAACTATGGCTACACCTTC. This sequence encodes CAQRGNYGYTF.

The rearrangement uses TRBV4-1 and TRBJ1-2, with D unclear. V was pared by 1 base and J by 4 bases, with 10 bases between. In germline, CDR1 is MGHRA, CDR2 YSYEKL. CDR3 size: 14 residues. CDR3 protein: CASSQVAGIYGYTF. As DNA, the CDR3 is TGCGCCAGCAGCCAAGTTGCGGGGATCTATGGCTACACCTTC.

J is TRBJ1-1 and V is TRBV29-1; D may be TRBD1 (5 bases). CDR3 length: 13 residues. Germline-derived CDR1 and CDR2 are SQVTM and ANQGSEA. V lost 4 bases and J 1 base, leaving 10 bases between the germline ends. The chain's CDR3 is CSVVGLTNTEAFF. CDR3 nucleotide sequence: TGCAGCGTTGTGGGACTCACGAACACTGAAGCTTTCTTT.

J is TRBJ1-4 and V is TRBV7-9; maybe TRBD1 (6 bases). The germline V gene has CDR1 SEHNR and CDR2 FQNEAQ (reference sequence). The CDR3 has 15 amino acids. Trimming took 5 bases from V and 4 from J, leaving 14 bases between them. The chain's CDR3 is CASSLDRSFNEKLFF. The CDR3 coding sequence is TGTGCCAGCAGCCTCGACAGGAGCTTTAATGAAAAACTGTTTTTT.

The J gene is TRBJ2-5, the V gene TRBV11-2; D is possibly TRBD2 (6 bases). This CDR3 contains 14 residues. Deletions cut 1 base from V and 4 bases from J, with 10 bases between. The germline V gene encodes CDR1 SGHAT and CDR2 FQNNGV. CDR3 residues: CASSLGGAPETQYF. CDR3 nucleotides: TGTGCCAGCAGCTTAGGCGGGGCCCCAGAGACCCAGTACTTC.

Here the CDR3 reads CASSLARDEQYF. CDR3 sequence (DNA): TGTGCCAGCAGCTTGGCCAGGGACGAGCAGTACTTC. The chain combines TRBV5-4 with TRBJ2-7; tentative D call: TRBD1 (5 bases). The V gene lost 0 bases and the J gene lost 5 bases, with 6 bases spanning the gap. The CDR3 has 12 residues. CDR1 and CDR2 from the germline V gene are SGHNT and YYREEE (reference sequence).

The rearrangement joins TRBV6-5 to TRBJ2-7; possible D gene TRBD2, 6 bases. The CDR3 has 16 amino acids. Deletions cut 0 bases from V and 7 bases from J, with 19 bases between. The germline V gene has CDR1 MNHEY and CDR2 SVGAGI. The CDR3 protein is CASSYSWLPRRGEQYF. The CDR3 coding sequence is TGTGCCAGCAGTTACTCTTGGCTACCCCGGAGGGGTGAGCAGTACTTC.

This clone was seen only a few times. CDR3 DNA sequence: TGTGCCAGCAGTTACGCCGGTGAAAAACTGTTTTTT. Its translation is CASSYAGEKLFF. V usage is TRBV6-6 and J usage is TRBJ1-4; D remains ambiguous. This CDR3 spans 12 amino acids. From germline, CDR1 is MNHNY and CDR2 SVGAGI (reference sequence). The V and J ends lost 2 bases and 7 bases respectively, with 5 bases between them.

The rearrangement uses TRBV4-2 and TRBJ2-5; D is uncertain. CDR1 is LGHNA, CDR2 YNFKEQ, per germline. This CDR3 is 13 amino acids long. Trimming removed 1 base from V and 7 bases from J, with 10 bases in between. CDR3 loop: CASSQGALGTQYF. The CDR3, as DNA: TGTGCCAGCAGCCAAGGGGCATTAGGGACCCAGTACTTC.

V gene TRBV27 combines with J gene TRBJ2-3; unclear D gene. Trimming stripped 3 bases from V and 4 bases from J, with 8 bases between. The length of the CDR3 is 13 residues. Germline V gene sequence: CDR1 MNHEY, CDR2 SMNVEV (reference sequence). CDR3 sequence (DNA): TGTGCCAGCAGTTTCGTGACTGCAGATACGCAGTATTTT. It yields the protein CASSFVTADTQYF.

This chain uses TRBV12-5 with TRBJ1-2; TRBD1 agrees at 8 bases. The CDR3 spans 12 residues. J gave up 7 bases and V 7 bases, and 5 bases lay outside the gene matches. Germline values: CDR1 LGHNT, CDR2 FRNRAP. CDR3 coding DNA: TGTGCTAGTGCCCAGGGGGCTTCTGGCTACACCTTC. It yields the protein CASAQGASGYTF.

The genes are TRBV6-5 and TRBJ1-2, with 11 nucleotides matching TRBD1. V lost 8 bases to trimming and J lost 4 bases; unmatched junction nucleotides: 6. Germline CDR1 is MNHEY and CDR2 is SVGAGI. CDR3 length: 14 amino acids. The DNA for the CDR3 is TGTGCCAGCGCGGACAGGGGGCGCGCCTATGGCTACACCTTC. Protein sequence: CASADRGRAYGYTF.

The gene calls are TRBV29-1 and TRBJ1-2; maybe TRBD1 (6 bases). This CDR3 spans 14 amino acids. V lost 6 bases, J lost 2 bases, and 16 bases lay in between. Germline CDR1 SQVTM, CDR2 ANQGSEA. This chain's CDR3 is CSVERHRVNYGYTF. The CDR3 region has the DNA TGCAGCGTAGAAAGGCACAGGGTGAACTATGGCTACACCTTC.

J is TRBJ1-1 and V is TRBV14; D is unresolved. The CDR3 loop spans 13 amino acids. Germline CDR1 and CDR2: SGHDN and FVKESK. V was trimmed by 1 base and J by 4 bases, leaving 7 bases between them. CDR3 region: CASSQGYFTEAFF. As DNA, the CDR3 is TGTGCCAGCAGCCAAGGCTACTTCACTGAAGCTTTCTTT.

The chain has TRBV13 and TRBJ2-7, with D uncertain. This CDR3 region has 11 residues. Germline-derived CDR1 and CDR2 are PRHDT and FYEKMQ (reference sequence). With 4 bases removed from V and 6 bases from J, the gap between germline ends came to 7 bases. CDR3: CASSSRGEQYF. In DNA form, the CDR3 reads TGTGCCAGCAGCTCCCGAGGCGAGCAGTACTTC. The full variable domain, in which reference TRBV13 and TRBJ2-7 provide the parts outside the CDR3, is AAGVIQSPRHLIKEKRETATLKCYPIPRHDTVYWYQQGPGQDPQFLISFYEKMQSDKGSIPDRFSAQQFSDYHSELNMSSLELGDSALYFCASSSRGEQYFGPGTRLTVT.

This chain connects TRBV30 to TRBJ2-1, with 8 nucleotides matching TRBD2. The CDR3 totals 14 residues. Trimming cost V 8 bases and J 3 bases; bases outside gene matches: 9. Germline CDR1 reads GTSNPN; CDR2 reads SVGIG (reference sequence). This CDR3 reads CARSRGGFYNEQFF. As DNA, the CDR3 is TGTGCCCGCAGCCGGGGGGGGTTCTACAATGAGCAGTTCTTC.

This chain links TRBV19 with TRBJ1-1; no clear D. With 3 bases removed from V and 2 bases from J, the gap between germline ends came to 13 bases. The CDR3 runs 15 residues. The germline gives CDR1 LNHDA, CDR2 SQIVND (reference sequence). The CDR3 nucleotides are TGTGCCAGTAGTATTAGCCCCTGGGTAAACACTGAAGCTTTCTTT. It translates to CASSISPWVNTEAFF.

This chain links TRBV5-1 with TRBJ2-4, with 7 bases fitting TRBD1. The germline gives CDR1 SGHRS, CDR2 YFSETQ. V was pared by 4 bases and J by 4 bases, with 5 bases of the junction left unmatched. CDR3 size: 14 residues. The CDR3: CASSDGQVKNIQYF. The DNA of the CDR3 is TGCGCCAGCAGCGACGGACAGGTAAAAAACATTCAGTACTTC.

The chain joins TRBV19 to TRBJ1-1, with 9 nucleotides matching TRBD1. The CDR3 is 14 residues long. Germline values: CDR1 LNHDA, CDR2 SQIVND (reference sequence). The ends lost 4 bases at V and 8 bases at J; junction bases unmatched: 8. The CDR3 bases are TGTGCCAGTAGTAGAAAGGACAGGGGTACCGAAGCTTTCTTT. Encoded protein: CASSRKDRGTEAFF.

The sample holds one count of this clone. V is TRBV9 and J is TRBJ2-5; 11 nucleotides align to TRBD2. With 2 bases clipped from V and 3 bases from J, the junction kept 9 bases outside the gene matches. The germline V gene encodes CDR1 SGDLS and CDR2 YYNGEE. CDR3 length: 17 amino acids. The CDR3, as DNA: TGTGCCAGCAGCGTCTCTGGGGGGACTAGCGGAGAAGAGACCCAGTACTTC. Protein sequence: CASSVSGGTSGEETQYF.

This sequence joins TRBV19 and TRBJ1-5; D unclear. Germline loops: CDR1 LNHDA, CDR2 SQIVND (reference sequence). Trimming removed 3 bases at V and 1 base at J, with 4 bases between. The CDR3 sequence is 13 residues long. The CDR3 DNA reads as TGTGCCAGTAGTATCCAGAGCAATCAGCCCCAGCATTTT. As protein: CASSIQSNQPQHF.

This chain links TRBV7-9 with TRBJ2-3, with D maybe TRBD2 (5 bases). This CDR3 contains 18 residues. Germline V lookup: CDR1 SEHNR, CDR2 FQNEAQ (reference sequence). Trimming shortened V by 2 bases and J by 2 bases, and 20 bases separated the two germline ends. CDR3 sequence reads: CASSLRIRMSGDTDTQYF. CDR3 nucleotides: TGTGCCAGCAGCTTAAGGATTAGGATGAGCGGAGACACAGATACGCAGTATTTT.

J is TRBJ2-2 and V is TRBV6-6; D possibly corresponds to TRBD1 (6 bases). Germline assignment: CDR1 MNHNY and CDR2 SVGAGI (reference sequence). The CDR3 has 15 amino acids. V was trimmed by 2 bases and J by 5 bases, leaving 12 bases between them. Here the CDR3 reads CASSYGPGETGELFF. The CDR3 coding sequence is TGTGCCAGCAGTTACGGCCCAGGGGAGACCGGGGAGCTGTTTTTT.

The rearrangement links TRBV4-1 to TRBJ2-2; TRBD2 matches 9 bases. With 3 bases clipped from V and 4 bases from J, the junction kept 3 bases outside the gene matches. The CDR3 sequence is 15 residues long. Looked up from germline, CDR1 is MGHRA and CDR2 is YSYEKL. CDR3 nucleotides: TGCGCCAGCAGCCAGTCTAGCGGGGTCACCGGGGAGCTGTTTTTT. It yields the protein CASSQSSGVTGELFF.